This is a list of T cell receptor beta chains from one sample in a study of spatial heterogeneity in lung cancer. Each CDR3 protein gets one entry after TCRdb re-called the 5' RACE reads with MiXCR. The sample yields some 120,000 distinct CDR3 sequences, 9% to 15% seen once. The input for sequencing was PBMCs, taken at follow-up. All receptors derive from a male donor with early-stage non-small cell lung cancer. CDR3s include the opening cysteine and the closing phenylalanine or tryptophan. Each record gives: V gene, D gene, clone size, J gene, CDR3 protein, CDR3 DNA. D genes are given only for firm matches. The listing skips clone size in some rows; elsewhere it reads once, few, many or a size class.

>TRBV24-1|NA|few|TRBJ1-5
CATSDDRSNQPQHF
TGTGCCACCAGTGATGACCGTAGCAATCAGCCCCAGCATTTT
>TRBV2|NA|many|TRBJ1-2
CASKEGGGYGYTF
TGTGCCAGCAAGGAGGGTGGAGGGTATGGCTACACCTTC
>TRBV6-4|NA|many|TRBJ2-1
CASSVDWGYNEQFF
TGTGCCAGCAGTGTCGATTGGGGGTACAATGAGCAGTTCTTC
>TRBV11-2|NA|NA|TRBJ2-7
CASSLGRGSYEQYF
TGTGCCAGCAGCTTAGGAAGAGGATCCTACGAGCAGTACTTC
>TRBV20-1|NA|few|TRBJ2-6
CSAVQGFGANVLTF
TGCAGTGCTGTTCAGGGCTTTGGGGCCAACGTCCTGACTTTC
>TRBV28|TRBD1|many|TRBJ1-5
CASSFTQGARNQPQHF
TGTGCCAGCAGTTTCACTCAGGGGGCGAGGAATCAGCCCCAGCATTTT
>TRBV28|NA|many|TRBJ2-1
CASSRLGNEQFF
TGTGCCAGCAGTCGACTTGGCAATGAGCAGTTCTTC
>TRBV28|NA|many|TRBJ1-4
CASSFSDEKLFF
TGTGCCAGCAGTTTTTCGGATGAAAAACTGTTTTTT
>TRBV7-2|NA|few|TRBJ1-2
CASSPRYGYTF
TGTGCCAGCAGCCCCCGCTATGGCTACACCTTC
>TRBV2|NA|NA|TRBJ1-2
CASNQGRYGYTF
TGTGCCAGCAATCAGGGGCGTTATGGCTACACCTTC
>TRBV5-1|NA|few|TRBJ1-6
CASSLQGYNSPLHF
TGCGCCAGCAGCTTACAGGGTTATAATTCACCCCTCCACTTT
>TRBV9|TRBD2|many|TRBJ2-3
CASSSNTGVAGSTDTQYF
TGTGCCAGCAGCAGCAATACCGGGGTAGCGGGGAGCACAGATACGCAGTATTTT
>TRBV4-1|NA|few|TRBJ2-3
CASSQVGGRGGTDTQYF
TGCGCCAGCAGCCAAGTCGGGGGGCGGGGTGGCACAGATACGCAGTATTTT
>TRBV7-2|NA|few|TRBJ2-1
CASSKGGTLNNEQFF
TGTGCCAGCAGCAAGGGCGGGACACTAAACAATGAGCAGTTCTTC
>TRBV6-2/TRBV6-3|NA|NA|TRBJ2-7
CASSYKLQAYEQYF
TGTGCCAGCAGTTACAAGCTACAGGCCTACGAGCAGTACTTC
>TRBV5-1|NA|NA|TRBJ2-3
CASSLGQQGSTDTQYF
TGCGCCAGCAGCTTGGGACAGCAAGGCAGCACAGATACGCAGTATTTT
>TRBV7-7|TRBD1|many|TRBJ2-7
CASSSGTGSGYEQYF
TGTGCTAGCAGCTCTGGGACAGGGAGTGGCTACGAGCAGTACTTC
>TRBV27|TRBD2|many|TRBJ2-7
CASRVLSRGGAEQYF
TGTGCCAGCAGGGTCCTCTCGCGGGGGGGCGCCGAGCAGTACTTC
>TRBV20-1|NA|NA|TRBJ2-7
CSAREGSLSSLEQYF
TGCAGTGCTAGAGAAGGCAGCCTTAGCAGCCTCGAGCAGTACTTC
>TRBV18|NA|NA|TRBJ2-7
CASSQDLAYEQYF
TGTGCCAGCTCACAGGACTTAGCCTACGAGCAGTACTTC
>TRBV2|NA|NA|TRBJ1-5
CASSADSQPQHF
TGTGCCAGCAGTGCGGACAGCCAGCCCCAGCATTTT
>TRBV6-5|NA|NA|TRBJ2-2
CASTGVGTGELFF
TGTGCCAGCACGGGGGTGGGCACCGGGGAGCTGTTTTTT
>TRBV20-1|NA|few|TRBJ2-5
CSAGGRVPSGTQYF
TGCAGTGCTGGAGGCAGGGTACCCTCGGGGACCCAGTACTTC
>TRBV5-6|TRBD1|few|TRBJ2-5
CASSLRQGQVRETQYF
TGTGCCAGCAGCTTGAGGCAGGGACAGGTCAGAGAGACCCAGTACTTC
>TRBV2|TRBD1|NA|TRBJ2-6
CASNLRGTGANVLTF
TGTGCCAGCAATCTCAGGGGGACTGGGGCCAACGTCCTGACTTTC
>TRBV15|NA|NA|TRBJ2-5
CATSRDGRGETQYF
TGTGCCACCAGCAGAGATGGGCGGGGAGAGACCCAGTACTTC
>TRBV7-2|NA|many|TRBJ2-1
CASSLASTNGEQFF
TGTGCCAGCAGCTTAGCCTCGACCAATGGGGAGCAGTTCTTC
>TRBV20-1|NA|NA|TRBJ2-7
CSARNPRGYEQYF
TGCAGTGCTAGAAACCCCCGCGGCTACGAGCAGTACTTC
>TRBV2|NA|many|TRBJ1-4
CASSDREKLFF
TGTGCCAGCAGTGATCGGGAAAAACTGTTTTTT
>TRBV7-2|NA|many|TRBJ2-1
CASSQSWGAPQFF
TGTGCCAGCAGCCAATCTTGGGGAGCTCCGCAGTTCTTC
>TRBV7-2|NA|few|TRBJ2-1
CASSLFFSSYNEQFF
TGTGCCAGCAGCTTGTTCTTCAGCTCCTACAATGAGCAGTTCTTC
>TRBV6-5|NA|few|TRBJ2-7
CASSSDGLSSYEQYF
TGTGCCAGCAGTTCAGACGGCTTGAGCTCCTACGAGCAGTACTTC
>TRBV5-1|NA|NA|TRBJ1-1
CASSLNWGRAEAFF
TGCGCCAGCAGCTTGAATTGGGGCCGGGCTGAAGCTTTCTTT